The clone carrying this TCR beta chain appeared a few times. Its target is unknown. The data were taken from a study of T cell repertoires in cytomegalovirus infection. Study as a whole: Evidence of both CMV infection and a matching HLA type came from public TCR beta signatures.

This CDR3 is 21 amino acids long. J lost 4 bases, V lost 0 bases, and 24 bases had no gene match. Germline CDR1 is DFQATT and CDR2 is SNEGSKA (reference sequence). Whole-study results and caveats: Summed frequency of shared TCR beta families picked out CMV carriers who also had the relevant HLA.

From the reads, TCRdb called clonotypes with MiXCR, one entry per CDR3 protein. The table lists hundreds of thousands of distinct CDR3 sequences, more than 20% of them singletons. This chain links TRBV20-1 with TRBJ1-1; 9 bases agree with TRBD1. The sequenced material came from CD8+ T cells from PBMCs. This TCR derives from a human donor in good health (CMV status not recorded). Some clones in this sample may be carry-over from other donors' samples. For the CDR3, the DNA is TGCAGTGCTAGAGACCTGCCCCGCTTCGATAGCCGGGACAGGGTAATCACTGAAGCTTTCTTT. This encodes CSARDLPRFDSRDRVITEAFF.